One and the same sample provided the 27 T cell receptor beta chains below, sequenced in a study of tissue T cells after allogeneic stem cell transplantation. Time point of the sample: mouse harvest day 7 after allogeneic transplant. The graft held 10^6 splenic CD5+ T cells and 10^7 T-cell-depleted bone marrow cells. The protocol was immunoSEQ multiplex PCR, while the TCRdb copy is restricted to in-frame clones and leaves out a portion. Found here are 5,000 or so clones, 40% to 60% of them singletons; the top ten hold 10% to 13%. What was sequenced was gut tissue. The receptors originated from a female BALB/c mouse given C57BL/6 T cells with graft-versus-host disease after an allogeneic hematopoietic cell transplant.

Only a few counts were recorded for this clone. The listed genes are named as in mouse. With the read ending 1 residue before the CDR3 end, the germline J gene is used to fill in that end. The gene calls are TRBV13-1 and TRBJ2-7; TRBD1 agrees at 9 bases. V trimming: 3 bases; J trimming: 7 bases; junction bases outside the gene matches: 5. This CDR3 has 13 amino acids. Per germline, CDR1 NSHNY and CDR2 SYGAGN. CDR3 residues: CASSGGQGGEQYF. Partial CDR3 DNA: TGTGCCAGCAGTGGGGGACAGGGAGGGGAACAGTAC.

This clone came up a few times. Germline and genes: mouse. The CDR3 is cut off 1 residue early in the read; its end comes from the germline J gene. The V gene is TRBV26, the J gene TRBJ1-4, with D unclear. The CDR3 runs 13 residues. The V end lost 4 bases, the J end lost 1 base, and 4 bases lay between the germline ends. Germline CDR1 reads KGHPV; CDR2 reads FQNQEV (reference sequence). CDR3 bases read: TGTGCCAGCAGTCCTCATTCCAACGAAAGATTATTT. Its translation: CASSPHSNERLF. The whole CDR3 is CASSPHSNERLFF. Filled out from reference TRBV26 and TRBJ1-4, the complete variable domain reads NSKVIQTPRYLVKGQGQKAKMRCIPEKGHPVVFWYQQNKNNEFKFLINFQNQEVLQQIDMTEKRFSAECPSNSPCSLEIQSSEAGDSALYLCASSPHSNERLFFGHGTKLSVL.

This clone was detected only a few times. The gene symbols are mouse symbols. Read sequence stops 1 residue before the CDR3 end, and the germline J gene provides the missing end. The chain is built from TRBV3 and TRBJ2-4; D is possibly TRBD2 (6 bases). Trimming removed 3 bases at V and 0 bases at J, with 10 bases between. Germline V gene data show CDR1 as SNHLY and CDR2 as FYNGKV (reference sequence). This CDR3 has 15 residues. The CDR3 DNA, read in part, is TGTGCCAGCAGCTTCCGACTGGATAGTCAAAACACCTTGTAC. Amino acid sequence: CASSFRLDSQNTLY. The entire CDR3 protein is CASSFRLDSQNTLYF.

Comment on this clone: Each gene name is a mouse one. CDR3 in amino acids: CASSRLNQDTQYF. The CDR3 bases that were read are TGTGCCAGCAGCCGGCTTAACCAAGACACCCAGTAC. V gene TRBV3 combines with J gene TRBJ2-5; D gene ambiguous. Read data end 1 residue before the CDR3 end; the end is taken from the germline J gene. The CDR3 sequence is 13 residues long. The germline V and J ends were trimmed by 5 bases and 0 bases, with 6 bases remaining between them. The germline gives CDR1 SNHLY, CDR2 FYNGKV (reference sequence).

With regard to this clone: Each gene name is a mouse one. The DNA ends 1 residue before the CDR3 does, and the rest of the CDR3 is filled in from the germline J gene. The rearrangement links TRBV29 to TRBJ1-5; 9 bases match TRBD1. The CDR3 is made up of 13 amino acids. The ends lost 7 bases at V and 8 bases at J; junction bases unmatched: 6. Germline values: CDR1 MSHET, CDR2 SYDVDS. The CDR3: CASTPGQGEAPLF. The CDR3 bases that were read are TGTGCTAGCACCCCGGGACAGGGAGAGGCTCCGCTT. Variable domain in full (rest from reference TRBV29 and TRBJ1-5): DMKVTQMPRYLIKRMGENVLLECGQDMSHETMYWYRQDPGLGLQLIYISYDVDSNSEGDIPKGYRVSRKKREHFSLILDSAKTNQTSVYFCASTPGQGEAPLFGEGTRLSVL.

A note on this clone: The genes and germline here are from mouse. The read falls 1 residue short of the CDR3 end, and the missing part is taken from the germline J gene. This rearrangement joins TRBV13-2 to TRBJ1-5; D not certain. V lost 2 bases and J 0 bases, leaving 6 bases between the germline ends. The CDR3 sequence is 14 residues long. Germline values: CDR1 NNHNN, CDR2 SYGAGS (reference sequence). The DNA read from the CDR3 is TGTGCCAGCGGTGACACGTATAACAACCAGGCTCCGCTT. Translating it yields CASGDTYNNQAPL. The whole CDR3 sequence is CASGDTYNNQAPLF.

Concerning this clone: The germline and genes are mouse ones. Read sequence stops 1 residue before the CDR3 end, and the germline J gene provides the missing end. J is TRBJ2-3 and V is TRBV13-2, with D perhaps matching TRBD2 (6 bases). The CDR3 is 14 amino acids. Germline V gene sequence: CDR1 NNHNN, CDR2 SYGAGS (reference sequence). The V gene lost 5 bases and the J gene lost 0 bases, with 10 bases spanning the gap. CDR3: CASGPTGSAETLYF. Partial CDR3 DNA: TGTGCCAGCGGACCGACTGGAAGTGCAGAAACGCTGTAT.

This clone was seen a handful of times. Each gene name is a mouse one. The missing CDR3 end, 1 residue past where the read stops, is filled in from the germline J gene. V is TRBV3 and J is TRBJ2-1, with D possibly matching TRBD1 (5 bases). The CDR3 runs to 14 residues. The germline V gene has CDR1 SNHLY and CDR2 FYNGKV (reference sequence). With 1 base removed from V and 2 bases from J, the gap between germline ends came to 6 bases. Incomplete CDR3 DNA: TGTGCCAGCAGCTTAGTCAGGGACTATGCTGAGCAGTTC. It encodes CASSLVRDYAEQF. The whole CDR3 is CASSLVRDYAEQFF.

This clone came up a few times. The germline and genes are mouse ones. The CDR3 is cut off 1 residue early in the read; its end comes from the germline J gene. The chain recombines TRBV29 with TRBJ2-2; 9 bases align to TRBD1. There are 12 residues in the CDR3. CDR1 is MSHET, CDR2 SYDVDS, per germline. V gave up 10 bases and J gave up 7 bases; unmatched junction bases: 4. The CDR3 bases that were read are TGTGCTAAACAGGGGGCTGACGGGCAGCTCTAC. As protein: CAKQGADGQLY. The CDR3 in its entirety is CAKQGADGQLYF.

Worth noting for this clone: Genes and germline come from the mouse. The observed sequence ends 1 residue before the CDR3 terminus, with the missing tail filled in from the germline J gene. The chain combines TRBV26 with TRBJ1-6; tentatively, D is TRBD1 (5 bases). TRBJ1-6 is an ORF, and what it does is uncertain. The CDR3 extends over 15 amino acids. Germline values: CDR1 KGHPV, CDR2 FQNQEV (reference sequence). Trimming removed 4 bases from V and 0 bases from J, with 7 bases in between. The CDR3 sequence: CASSPQDSYNSPLYF. The CDR3 bases that were read are TGTGCCAGCAGTCCACAGGATTCCTATAATTCGCCCCTCTAC.

With respect to this clone: Gene names denote mouse genes. Sequencing ends 1 residue short of the CDR3 end; the germline J gene provides the rest. The chain has TRBV29 and TRBJ1-1; D is perhaps TRBD1 (5 bases). Germline lookup yields CDR1 MSHET and CDR2 SYDVDS. V gave up 2 bases and J gave up 0 bases, with 7 bases separating them. The CDR3 runs 14 residues. The DNA read from the CDR3 is TGTGCTAGCAGTTTAGGGGGGGCAAACACAGAAGTCTTC. It specifies CASSLGGANTEVF. The complete CDR3 reads CASSLGGANTEVFF.

Notes on this clone: The junction does not match germline at one end; this may be a read error. Gene labels here are mouse ones. Coverage ceases 1 residue before the CDR3 finishes, and the germline J gene fills in the end. V and J are TRBV3 and TRBJ2-7, with TRBD2 as a possible D gene (5 bases). Per the germline V gene, CDR1 is SNHLY and CDR2 is FYNGKV (reference sequence). The CDR3 runs to 14 residues. The sequenced part of the CDR3 DNA is TGTGCCAGCAGCTTATGGGGAAGCTCCTATGGACAGTAC. Protein sequence: CASSLWGSSYGQY. The entire CDR3 reads CASSLWGSSYGQYF. Based on the CDR3 plus reference TRBV3 and TRBJ2-7, the full variable domain is GPKVLQIPSHQIIDMGQMVTLNCDPVSNHLYFYWYKQILGQQMEFLVNFYNGKVMEKSKLFKDQFSVERPDGSYFTLKIQPTALEDSAVYFCASSLWGSSYGQYFGPGTRLTVL.

Worth noting for this clone: The gene symbols are mouse symbols. The read is 1 residue too short to cover the CDR3 end, so that end is filled in from the germline J gene. The J gene is TRBJ2-7, the V gene TRBV3, with a possible D match to TRBD2 (5 bases). The CDR3 sequence is 12 residues long. Trimming pared 3 bases from V and 4 bases from J, leaving 7 bases between. Germline V gene lookup returns CDR1 SNHLY and CDR2 FYNGKV (reference sequence). The CDR3: CASSLWGYEQYF. The CDR3 bases that were read are TGTGCCAGCAGCTTGTGGGGATATGAACAGTAC.

With regard to this clone: Gene names are the mouse ones. The missing CDR3 end, 1 residue past where the read stops, is filled in from the germline J gene. V usage is TRBV23 and J usage is TRBJ1-2; the tabulated D call, TRBD1, remains unverified against the DNA. Germline assignment: CDR1 KGHTA and CDR2 FQNQQP. The CDR3 consists of 14 residues. CDR3 residues: CSSSQQGTNSDYTF. Incomplete CDR3 DNA: TGCTCCAGCAGTCAACAGGGGACAAACTCCGACTACACC.

This clone was detected a few times. The gene names given are mouse names. The read ends 1 residue early relative to the CDR3; the germline J gene fills the gap. The rearrangement links TRBV12-2 to TRBJ1-6; maybe TRBD1 (5 bases). TRBJ1-6 is recorded as an ORF, its role being uncertain. V lost 0 bases to trimming and J lost 10 bases, with 6 bases between them. The CDR3 contains 12 residues. The V gene's germline CDR1 is SGHLS and CDR2 HYDKME. CDR3 bases read: TGTGCCAGCTCTCTCGGGGGGTCGCCCCTCTAC. Protein product: CASSLGGSPLY. The whole CDR3 reads CASSLGGSPLYF.

In its sample, this clone ranks as large. Gene names and germline refer to mouse. The CDR3 end is not reached by the read, which stops 1 residue before it; the germline J gene fills it in. This chain links TRBV23 with TRBJ2-5; the table assigns TRBD1, which was not confirmed against the DNA. Germline V lookup: CDR1 KGHTA, CDR2 FQNQQP. The CDR3 contains 14 residues. The CDR3 DNA, read in part, is TGCTCCAGCAGTCAAGGGACAGGGAGGGACACCCAGTAC. Encoded protein: CSSSQGTGRDTQY. In full, the CDR3 reads CSSSQGTGRDTQYF. The full variable domain, in which reference TRBV23 and TRBJ2-5 provide the parts outside the CDR3, is DAAVTQKPRYLIKMKGQEAEMKCIPEKGHTAVFWYQQKQSKELKFLIYFQNQQPLDQIDMVKERFSAVCPSSSLCSLGIRTCEAEDSALYLCSSSQGTGRDTQYFGPGTRLLVL.

This clone was seen only a few times. Gene names denote mouse genes. The read ends 1 residue shy of where the CDR3 ends; the end is completed using the germline J gene. The chain is built from TRBV16 and TRBJ1-4; tentatively, D is TRBD1 (6 bases). The length of the CDR3 is 14 residues. Germline loops: CDR1 SGHSA, CDR2 FRNQAP. Trimming cost V 6 bases and J 4 bases, with 12 bases left between them. The CDR3 sequence: CASRPGHFNERLFF. The sequenced CDR3 bases are TGTGCAAGCAGGCCGGGACATTTCAACGAAAGATTATTT. The whole variable domain, filled in from reference TRBV16 and TRBJ1-4, reads NAGVIQTPRHKVTGKGQEATLWCEPISGHSAVFWYRQTIVQGLEFLTYFRNQAPIDDSGMPKERFSAQMPNQSHSTLKIQSTQPQDSAVYLCASRPGHFNERLFFGHGTKLSVL.

This clone was observed a few times. Mouse gene names and germline throughout. CDR3 DNA, as far as it was read: TGTGCCAGCAGTCTGTCTCCAGGGGGCGCAAACACAGAAGTCTTC. Encoded protein: CASSLSPGGANTEVF. The CDR3 reads in full as CASSLSPGGANTEVFF. The chain is built from TRBV26 and TRBJ1-1, with 8 positions matching TRBD1. The read halts 1 residue ahead of the CDR3 end, with the missing end drawn from the germline J gene. This CDR3 region has 16 residues. With V trimmed by 0 bases and J by 0 bases, 3 bases remained unmatched. The germline V gene encodes CDR1 KGHPV and CDR2 FQNQEV (reference sequence).

Note on this clone: Gene names are the mouse ones. The read gets to within 1 residue of the CDR3 end, and the germline J gene fills in the rest. This chain connects TRBV26 to TRBJ1-4; D not certain. This CDR3 comprises 11 residues. V was clipped by 4 bases and J by 3 bases, with 0 bases between them. Germline CDR1 and CDR2: KGHPV and FQNQEV (reference sequence). The chain's CDR3 is CASSPNERLFF. Partial CDR3 DNA: TGTGCCAGCAGTCCCAACGAAAGATTATTT. The full variable domain, rest sourced from reference TRBV26 and TRBJ1-4, is NSKVIQTPRYLVKGQGQKAKMRCIPEKGHPVVFWYQQNKNNEFKFLINFQNQEVLQQIDMTEKRFSAECPSNSPCSLEIQSSEAGDSALYLCASSPNERLFFGHGTKLSVL.

About this clone itself: These gene names are mouse names. Read coverage stops 1 residue before the CDR3 terminus; the germline J gene supplies the remainder. The chain employs TRBV13-1 and TRBJ2-3; 8 nucleotides align to TRBD1. The ends lost 4 bases at V and 1 base at J; junction bases unmatched: 5. This CDR3 contains 15 residues. Germline V gives CDR1 NSHNY, CDR2 SYGAGN. Incomplete CDR3 DNA: TGTGCCAGCAGTCCCGACAGGGGTGGTGCAGAAACGCTGTAT. Its translation: CASSPDRGGAETLY. The CDR3 in full is CASSPDRGGAETLYF.

This clone was seen more than once but under ten times. Gene names denote mouse genes. The read ends 1 residue early relative to the CDR3; the germline J gene fills the gap. The chain joins TRBV5 to TRBJ2-1; D is tentatively TRBD1 or TRBD2 (6 bases each). Germline CDR1 and CDR2: LGHNA and YNLKQL (reference sequence). V lost 1 base to trimming and J lost 4 bases, with 8 bases between them. There are 14 residues in the CDR3. CDR3 in amino acids: CASSQGGQYAEQFF. The sequenced CDR3 bases are TGTGCCAGCAGCCAAGGGGGGCAGTATGCTGAGCAGTTC.

As regards this clone: The genes are named according to mouse. The sequenced fragment ends 1 residue before the CDR3 boundary, so the rest is inferred from the germline J gene. The chain is built from TRBV1 and TRBJ1-1; D is unclear. This CDR3 comprises 13 residues. Germline V gives CDR1 NSQYPW, CDR2 LRSPGD (reference sequence). Trimming removed 1 base at V and 3 bases at J, with 6 bases between. The CDR3 DNA, read in part, is TGCACCTGCAGTGCAGGGTGGGACACAGAAGTCTTC. Translation: CTCSAGWDTEVF. In full, the CDR3 reads CTCSAGWDTEVFF.

Notes on this clone: Genes and germline are mouse. The read terminates 1 residue ahead of where the CDR3 ends, so the germline J gene completes it. This chain connects TRBV3 to TRBJ2-2, with D possibly being TRBD1 (5 bases). V lost 5 bases, J lost 5 bases, and 9 bases lay in between. Germline V gene lookup returns CDR1 SNHLY and CDR2 FYNGKV (reference sequence). This CDR3 has 13 amino acids. The CDR3 bases that were read are TGTGCCAGCAGCCCTCAGGGTACCGGGCAGCTCTAC. The encoded protein is CASSPQGTGQLY. The whole CDR3 region reads CASSPQGTGQLYF.

A few counts support this clone. Gene and germline names: mouse. The read halts 1 residue ahead of the CDR3 end, with the missing end drawn from the germline J gene. The chain carries TRBV26 and TRBJ1-2; D ambiguous. CDR1 is KGHPV, CDR2 FQNQEV, per germline (reference sequence). The CDR3 covers 13 residues. The V gene lost 2 bases and the J gene lost 2 bases, with 6 bases spanning the gap. CDR3 DNA (partial): TGTGCCAGCAGTCTGCTGGGGAACTCCGACTACACC. Translation gives CASSLLGNSDYT. The full-length CDR3 reads as CASSLLGNSDYTF.

Regarding this clone: These gene names are mouse names. The DNA ends 1 residue before the CDR3 does, and the rest of the CDR3 is filled in from the germline J gene. The V gene is TRBV26, the J gene TRBJ1-1, with TRBD1 matching 8 bases. Unmatched junction bases numbered 5, after V lost 4 bases and J lost 7 bases. CDR3 length: 13 residues. The germline V gene encodes CDR1 KGHPV and CDR2 FQNQEV (reference sequence). CDR3 bases read: TGTGCCAGCAGTCCCCCCGGGACAGGAGAAGTCTTC. This translates into CASSPPGTGEVF. Given in full, the CDR3 is CASSPPGTGEVFF.

To note about this clone: Mouse gene names and germline throughout. The read stops 1 residue short of the end of the CDR3; the missing end is completed from the germline J gene. The chain couples TRBV17 to TRBJ2-4; a possible D gene is TRBD2 (6 bases). The V end lost 4 bases, the J end lost 4 bases, and 9 bases lay between the germline ends. CDR3 length equals 13 residues. Per the germline V gene, CDR1 is MNHDT and CDR2 is YYDKIL. Incomplete CDR3 DNA: TGTGCTAGCAGTACTGGGGAAGAAAACACCTTGTAC. Its translation is CASSTGEENTLY. The entire CDR3 protein is CASSTGEENTLYF. Variable domain in full (rest from reference TRBV17 and TRBJ2-4): DTTVKQNPRYKLARVGKPVNLICSQTMNHDTMYWYQKKPNQAPKLLLFYYDKILNREADTFEKFQSSRPNNSFCSLYIGSAGLEYSAMYLCASSTGEENTLYFGAGTRLSVL.

Note on this clone: Gene names follow the mouse nomenclature. Partial CDR3 DNA: TGCTCCAGCAGTCAACGGGGAAGAGACACCCAGTAC. This codes for CSSSQRGRDTQY. The CDR3 in full is CSSSQRGRDTQYF. This chain links TRBV23 with TRBJ2-5. From the germline J gene comes the end of the CDR3, since the read stops 1 residue before it. This CDR3 is 13 amino acids long. CDR1 and CDR2 (germline): KGHTA, FQNQQP.